This T cell receptor (beta chain) was identified in a study of T cell responses to AZD1222 COVID-19 vaccine. Study-level results: Per reports, nearly half of all spike-specific TCRs target regions that are unmutated in variants.

Of note for this clone: Its antigen remains unknown.

Assay used: immunoSEQ multiplex PCR; TCRdb lists only in-frame clones, some missing. The sample yields roughly 150,000 clones, 70% to 90% seen once. The source is an adult in good health. The sample was peripheral blood, taken on day 0 of AZD1222 vaccination.

The CDR3 DNA follows: TGTGCCAGCAGTTTGGTCCAAGGCGGCTATGGCTACACCTTC. Amino acids: CASSLVQGGYGYTF. The chain couples TRBV28 to TRBJ1-2, with D uncertain. This CDR3 has 14 residues. CDR1 MDHEN and CDR2 SYDVKM come from the germline V gene. Trimming removed 3 bases from V and 4 bases from J, with 12 bases in between.